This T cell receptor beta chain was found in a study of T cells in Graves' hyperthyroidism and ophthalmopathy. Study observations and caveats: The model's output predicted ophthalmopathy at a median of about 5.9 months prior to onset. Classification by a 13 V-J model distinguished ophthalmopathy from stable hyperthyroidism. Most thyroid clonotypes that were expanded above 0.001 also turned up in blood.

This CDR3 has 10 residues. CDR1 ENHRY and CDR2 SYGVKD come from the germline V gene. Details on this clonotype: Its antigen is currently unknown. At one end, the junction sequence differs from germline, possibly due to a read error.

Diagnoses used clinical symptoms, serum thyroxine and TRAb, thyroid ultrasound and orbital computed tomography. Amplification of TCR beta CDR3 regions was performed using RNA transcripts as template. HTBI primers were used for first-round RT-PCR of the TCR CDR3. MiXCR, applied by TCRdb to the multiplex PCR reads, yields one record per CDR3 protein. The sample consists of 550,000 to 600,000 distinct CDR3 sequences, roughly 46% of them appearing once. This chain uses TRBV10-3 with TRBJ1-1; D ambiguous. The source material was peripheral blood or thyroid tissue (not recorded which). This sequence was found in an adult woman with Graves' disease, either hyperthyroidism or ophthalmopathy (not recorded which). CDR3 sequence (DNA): TGTGCCATCAGTGACGGAGGGAAAATATTT. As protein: CAISDGGKIF.